Listed here is a single T cell receptor (beta chain). Its antigen is undetermined. These data originate in a study of blood T cells in healthy people across ages. After removal of 3 bases from V and 5 bases from J, the junction contained 1 base not matched to a gene. The CDR3 runs 14 residues. Germline CDR1 reads SNHLY; CDR2 reads FYNNEI. Primed by a sample-barcoded 5' primer and a J-beta primer mix, a second PCR proceeded for about 6 to 12 cycles. TCRdb re-derived calls from the 5' RACE reads in MiXCR, one entry per CDR3 protein. Found here are approximately 900,000 distinct CDR3 sequences, around 29% of them singletons; the top ten hold around 9.6%. Whole-study results and caveats: A strong correlation between TCR beta diversity and naive T cell percentage was seen.

These sequences were also reported in another study, on T cells of mothers and their children. That work contributes: Versus unrelated pairs, overlap was slightly higher in related mother-child pairs, without reaching significance.

The V gene is TRBV2, the J gene TRBJ2-2; 9 nucleotides match TRBD1. The receptor comes from a woman in her thirties or forties in good health. Sequenced material: blood. The CDR3 DNA is TGTGCCAGCAGTGAGGGACAGGGAACCGGGGAGCTGTTTTTT. Translating it yields CASSEGQGTGELFF.